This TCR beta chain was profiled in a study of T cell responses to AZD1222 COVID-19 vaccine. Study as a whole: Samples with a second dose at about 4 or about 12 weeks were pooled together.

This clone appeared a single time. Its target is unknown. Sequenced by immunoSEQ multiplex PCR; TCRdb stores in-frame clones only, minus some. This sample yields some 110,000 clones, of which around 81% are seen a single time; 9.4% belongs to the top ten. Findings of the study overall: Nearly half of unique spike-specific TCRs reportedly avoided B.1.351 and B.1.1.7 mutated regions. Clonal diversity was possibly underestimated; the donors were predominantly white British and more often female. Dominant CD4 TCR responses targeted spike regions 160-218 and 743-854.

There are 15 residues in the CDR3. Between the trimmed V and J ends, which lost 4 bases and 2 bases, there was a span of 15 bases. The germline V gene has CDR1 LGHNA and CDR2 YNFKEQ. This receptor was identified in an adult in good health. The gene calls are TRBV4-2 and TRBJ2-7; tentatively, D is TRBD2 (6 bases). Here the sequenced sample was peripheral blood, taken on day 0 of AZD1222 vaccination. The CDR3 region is CASSPQVGGPYEQYF. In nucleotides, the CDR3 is TGTGCCAGCAGCCCCCAGGTCGGAGGGCCCTACGAGCAGTACTTC.